This T cell receptor (beta chain) emerged from a study of T-cell reconstitution after alpha-beta-depleted transplantation in children listed by TCRdb under 2016. Study-level background: T-cell immune reconstitution after TCRalphabeta/CD19-depleted allogeneic hematopoietic cell transplantation in children was quantitatively tracked in the study by means of TCR repertoire profiling.

Notes on this clonotype: Its antigen is currently not known. No base-level quality is on record; no much larger clone is a single base apart.

The library was prepared using PCR. The sequencing machine was an Illumina HiSeq 2500. TCR library preparation used molecular barcoding, with unique molecular identifiers applied to normalize quantification of the TCRbeta repertoire. TCRdb reworked the public reads: Q25 trimming with fastp, MiXCR clone assembly, productive beta chains retained. Each CDR3 protein appears once, grouped with its most common genes and DNA. Within this sample are 200,000 to 250,000 distinct CDR3 sequences, with 8% to 9.5% of them counted one time only. The ten largest clones take up over 5.5% of the sample. Deletion took 5 bases off V and 0 bases off J, with a span of 20 bases between the germline ends. The CDR3 covers 18 residues, taking in both the cysteine and the phenylalanine. Just the 54-base CDR3 DNA is kept, in frame starting at base 1. CDR1 and CDR2, per the germline V gene (reference sequence), are LNHDA and SQIVND.

The chain couples TRBV19 to TRBJ1-3; the best D guess is TRBD1, with 5 bases matching. Material: PBMCs from the stem cell graft donor, obtained from the stem cell graft. The clonotype comes from a human donor who donated a stem cell graft to a child with acute lymphoblastic leukemia. The nucleotide sequence reads as follows: TGTGCCAGTAGTCCGACTCGACAGACCGTCCGCTCTGGAAACACCATATATTTT. Its protein product is CASSPTRQTVRSGNTIYF.